A selection of T cell receptor beta chains follows, all from one sample in a study of patients and donors after allogeneic stem cell transplantation. TCRdb used MiXCR to reprocess the RT-PCR reads, holding one entry per CDR3 protein. The table has roughly 200,000 distinct CDR3 sequences, 38% seen once. Sequenced material: blood, either unsorted or a sorted T cell fraction (not recorded which). Receptors were obtained from a human donor who was either an allogeneic HSCT recipient or a stem cell or donor lymphocyte infusion donor (not recorded which). It is not recorded whose cells these are; they may come from a transplant donor. Both conserved end residues are part of each CDR3. D genes are given only for firm matches. The size of a clone is reported for some rows only, either as once, few or many, or as a class for expanded clones.

CDR3: CASSSQQGEKLFF; DNA: TGCGCCAGCAGCTCTCAACAGGGAGAAAAACTGTTTTTT; J: TRBJ1-4; D: -; size: -; length: 13; V: TRBV5-1
CDR3: CASRGGARQGEQYF; DNA: TGTGCCAGCCGGGGAGGGGCACGGCAAGGCGAGCAGTACTTC; J: TRBJ2-7; D: TRBD2; size: few; length: 14; V: TRBV18
CDR3: CASSFRGKPQHF; DNA: TGTGCCAGCAGTTTCCGGGGAAAGCCCCAGCATTTT; J: TRBJ1-5; D: -; size: -; length: 12; V: TRBV12-3/TRBV12-4
CDR3: CASSRTGGDKQYF; DNA: TGTGCCAGCAGCCGGACAGGGGGCGACAAGCAGTACTTC; J: TRBJ2-7; D: TRBD1; size: -; length: 13; V: TRBV7-9
CDR3: CASSGGQGARQPQHF; DNA: TGTGCCAGTAGTGGCGGACAGGGGGCTCGTCAGCCCCAGCATTTT; J: TRBJ1-5; D: TRBD1; size: few; length: 15; V: TRBV19
CDR3: CSVGEGANQPQHF; DNA: TGCAGCGTTGGCGAGGGGGCGAACCAGCCCCAGCATTTT; J: TRBJ1-5; D: TRBD1; size: -; length: 13; V: TRBV29-1
CDR3: CASVKGQGVTEAFF; DNA: TGCGCCAGCGTGAAGGGACAGGGAGTAACTGAAGCTTTCTTT; J: TRBJ1-1; D: TRBD1; size: -; length: 14; V: TRBV5-1
CDR3: CASSVGGAGTDTQYF; DNA: TGTGCCAGCAGCGTAGGGGGGGCTGGCACAGATACGCAGTATTTT; J: TRBJ2-3; D: -; size: -; length: 15; V: TRBV9
CDR3: CASSLVSTSGGRIGELFF; DNA: TGTGCCAGCAGCTTAGTATCGACTAGCGGGGGGAGGATCGGGGAGCTGTTTTTT; J: TRBJ2-2; D: TRBD2; size: -; length: 18; V: TRBV7-8
CDR3: CASSSPSNQPQHF; DNA: TGTGCCAGCAGTTCACCTAGCAATCAGCCCCAGCATTTT; J: TRBJ1-5; D: -; size: -; length: 13; V: TRBV12-3/TRBV12-4
CDR3: CASRLRPHTEAFF; DNA: TGTGCCAGCAGACTCAGACCGCACACTGAAGCTTTCTTT; J: TRBJ1-1; D: -; size: few; length: 13; V: TRBV7-3
CDR3: CASSHRDSYNSPLHF; DNA: TGCGCCAGCAGCCACAGGGACAGCTATAATTCACCCCTCCACTTT; J: TRBJ1-6; D: TRBD1; size: few; length: 15; V: TRBV5-1
CDR3: CSVSQGTTDTQYF; DNA: TGCAGCGTTAGTCAGGGAACTACAGATACGCAGTATTTT; J: TRBJ2-3; D: -; size: few; length: 13; V: TRBV29-1
CDR3: CAISPGQVDNEQFF; DNA: TGTGCCATCAGTCCGGGACAGGTGGACAATGAGCAGTTCTTC; J: TRBJ2-1; D: TRBD1; size: -; length: 14; V: TRBV10-3
CDR3: CASSGQGQADEQFF; DNA: TGTGCCAGCAGTGGACAGGGTCAGGCGGATGAGCAGTTCTTC; J: TRBJ2-1; D: TRBD1; size: few; length: 14; V: TRBV6-6
CDR3: CASSQDYWDSFSGNTIYF; DNA: TGCGCCAGCAGCCAAGACTACTGGGACAGCTTCTCTGGAAACACCATATATTTT; J: TRBJ1-3; D: TRBD1; size: few; length: 18; V: TRBV4-1
CDR3: CASRWTGAGTGELFF; DNA: TGTGCCAGCAGGTGGACAGGAGCGGGCACCGGGGAGCTGTTTTTT; J: TRBJ2-2; D: -; size: -; length: 15; V: TRBV12-3/TRBV12-4
CDR3: CASSDRASTDTQYF; DNA: TGTGCCAGCAGCGACCGGGCTTCCACAGATACGCAGTATTTT; J: TRBJ2-3; D: -; size: few; length: 14; V: TRBV9
CDR3: CASSPDGTVAEAFF; DNA: TGTGCCAGCAGCCCGGACGGGACGGTCGCTGAAGCTTTCTTT; J: TRBJ1-1; D: -; size: few; length: 14; V: TRBV12-3/TRBV12-4
CDR3: CASSLEVAGVEDTQYF; DNA: TGCGCCAGCAGCTTGGAGGTAGCGGGGGTTGAAGATACGCAGTATTTT; J: TRBJ2-3; D: TRBD2; size: -; length: 16; V: TRBV5-1
CDR3: CASSLVPGDNGYTF; DNA: TGTGCCAGCAGCTTAGTACCAGGGGATAATGGCTACACCTTC; J: TRBJ1-2; D: -; size: few; length: 14; V: TRBV7-9
CDR3: CATSRDAGQGREQYF; DNA: TGTGCCACCAGCAGAGATGCGGGACAGGGCAGAGAGCAGTACTTC; J: TRBJ2-7; D: TRBD1; size: -; length: 15; V: TRBV15
CDR3: CSVGLAKNIQYF; DNA: TGCAGCGTGGGCCTAGCCAAAAACATTCAGTACTTC; J: TRBJ2-4; D: -; size: -; length: 12; V: TRBV29-1
CDR3: CASSQSRTRNTEAFF; DNA: TGCGCCAGCAGCCAATCCAGGACGAGGAACACTGAAGCTTTCTTT; J: TRBJ1-1; D: -; size: -; length: 15; V: TRBV4-3
CDR3: CSARGSKNEKLFF; DNA: TGCAGTGCCCGGGGCTCTAAAAATGAAAAACTGTTTTTT; J: TRBJ1-4; D: -; size: -; length: 13; V: TRBV20-1
CDR3: CASSSGTASSGNTIYF; DNA: TGTGCCAGCAGCTCGGGGACGGCCAGCTCTGGAAACACCATATATTTT; J: TRBJ1-3; D: -; size: -; length: 16; V: TRBV11-2
CDR3: CASSQDSGRNSPLHF; DNA: TGCGCCAGCAGCCAAGATAGCGGCAGAAATTCACCCCTCCACTTT; J: TRBJ1-6; D: -; size: once; length: 15; V: TRBV4-1
CDR3: CSASPAGGPVRADTQYF; DNA: TGCAGTGCTAGCCCAGCGGGGGGGCCGGTAAGAGCAGATACGCAGTATTTT; J: TRBJ2-3; D: TRBD2; size: once; length: 17; V: TRBV20-1
CDR3: CASSYVYREDSPLHF; DNA: TGTGCCAGCAGTTACGTTTACAGGGAGGATTCACCCCTCCACTTT; J: TRBJ1-6; D: -; size: few; length: 15; V: TRBV6-5
CDR3: CASSLNRGQDGYTF; DNA: TGTGCCAGCAGTTTGAATCGGGGACAGGATGGCTACACCTTC; J: TRBJ1-2; D: TRBD1; size: few; length: 14; V: TRBV12-3/TRBV12-4
CDR3: CASSYSGQINQPQHF; DNA: TGTGCCAGCAGTTACTCGGGACAGATAAATCAGCCCCAGCATTTT; J: TRBJ1-5; D: TRBD1; size: -; length: 15; V: TRBV6-2/TRBV6-3
CDR3: CASGPLGSSYNSPLHF; DNA: TGTGCCAGTGGGCCCTTGGGAAGCTCCTATAATTCACCCCTCCACTTT; J: TRBJ1-6; D: -; size: -; length: 16; V: TRBV28
CDR3: CASSTNTEAFF; DNA: TGTGCCAGCAGCACTAACACTGAAGCTTTCTTT; J: TRBJ1-1; D: -; size: -; length: 11; V: TRBV7-8
CDR3: CASSPGTGGGTEAFF; DNA: TGCGCCAGCAGCCCAGGGACAGGTGGGGGTACTGAAGCTTTCTTT; J: TRBJ1-1; D: TRBD1; size: many; length: 15; V: TRBV5-1
CDR3: CASSQGAGKKLFF; DNA: TGTGCCAGCAGCCAAGGGGCAGGGAAAAAACTGTTTTTT; J: TRBJ1-4; D: -; size: -; length: 13; V: TRBV3-1
CDR3: CASPPGAFRRTDTQYF; DNA: TGTGCCAGCCCCCCCGGGGCCTTCCGACGCACAGATACGCAGTATTTT; J: TRBJ2-3; D: -; size: -; length: 16; V: TRBV2
CDR3: CASSPNRARESHEQYF; DNA: TGTGCCAGCTCACCAAACCGCGCCAGGGAATCCCACGAGCAGTACTTC; J: TRBJ2-7; D: -; size: -; length: 16; V: TRBV18
CDR3: CASSLEVGARGNQPQHF; DNA: TGTGCCAGCAGCTTAGAGGTGGGGGCGCGTGGCAATCAGCCCCAGCATTTT; J: TRBJ1-5; D: -; size: -; length: 17; V: TRBV7-9
CDR3: CASNPRAGNTIYF; DNA: TGTGCCAGCAATCCGCGGGCGGGAAACACCATATATTTT; J: TRBJ1-3; D: -; size: few; length: 13; V: TRBV12-3/TRBV12-4
CDR3: CASSEAPGTGGYTF; DNA: TGTGCCAGCAGTGAAGCGCCCGGGACAGGAGGCTACACCTTC; J: TRBJ1-2; D: TRBD1; size: few; length: 14; V: TRBV6-1
CDR3: CASSFRRPYNSPLHF; DNA: TGCGCCAGCAGCTTCCGGAGGCCCTATAATTCACCCCTCCACTTT; J: TRBJ1-6; D: -; size: -; length: 15; V: TRBV5-1
CDR3: CASTPTSGATGLETQYF; DNA: TGTGCCAGCACCCCGACTAGCGGGGCCACGGGATTGGAGACCCAGTACTTC; J: TRBJ2-5; D: TRBD2; size: few; length: 17; V: TRBV12-3/TRBV12-4
CDR3: CASSPPGRGTQYF; DNA: TGTGCCAGCAGCCCCCCCGGGAGAGGGACCCAGTACTTC; J: TRBJ2-5; D: -; size: few; length: 13; V: TRBV28
CDR3: CASSQRDRGEKLFF; DNA: TGTGCCAGCAGCCAGCGGGACAGGGGTGAAAAACTGTTTTTT; J: TRBJ1-4; D: TRBD1; size: few; length: 14; V: TRBV28
CDR3: CASRRKGSPYEQYF; DNA: TGTGCCAGCAGAAGGAAGGGTTCCCCCTACGAGCAGTACTTC; J: TRBJ2-7; D: -; size: -; length: 14; V: TRBV21-1
CDR3: CASSKYRGSYEQYF; DNA: TGTGCCAGCAGCAAATACAGGGGGTCCTACGAGCAGTACTTC; J: TRBJ2-7; D: -; size: -; length: 14; V: TRBV21-1
CDR3: CASSLSSGGAEKQFF; DNA: TGTGCCAGCAGTTTGTCTAGCGGGGGGGCGGAAAAGCAGTTCTTC; J: TRBJ2-1; D: TRBD2; size: -; length: 15; V: TRBV12-3/TRBV12-4
CDR3: CAIRGDRANYGYTF; DNA: TGTGCCATCAGGGGGGACAGGGCTAACTATGGCTACACCTTC; J: TRBJ1-2; D: TRBD1; size: -; length: 14; V: TRBV10-3
CDR3: CAISARQGRADTQYF; DNA: TGTGCCATCAGTGCTCGACAGGGTAGGGCAGATACGCAGTATTTT; J: TRBJ2-3; D: TRBD1; size: few; length: 15; V: TRBV10-3